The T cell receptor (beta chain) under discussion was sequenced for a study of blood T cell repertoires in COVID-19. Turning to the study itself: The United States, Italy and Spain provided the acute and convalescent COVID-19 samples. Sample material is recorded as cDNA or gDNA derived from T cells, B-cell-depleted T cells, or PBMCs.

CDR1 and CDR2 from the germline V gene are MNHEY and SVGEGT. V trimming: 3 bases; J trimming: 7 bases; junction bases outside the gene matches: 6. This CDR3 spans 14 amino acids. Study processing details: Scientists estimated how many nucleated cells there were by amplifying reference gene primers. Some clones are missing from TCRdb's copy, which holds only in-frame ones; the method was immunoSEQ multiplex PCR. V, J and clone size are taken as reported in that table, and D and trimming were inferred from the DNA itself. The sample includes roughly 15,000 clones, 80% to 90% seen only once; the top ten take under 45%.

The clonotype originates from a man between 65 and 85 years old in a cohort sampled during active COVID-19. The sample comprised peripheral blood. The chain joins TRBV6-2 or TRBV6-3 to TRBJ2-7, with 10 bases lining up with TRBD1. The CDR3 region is CASSYRDRGPEQYF. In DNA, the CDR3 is TGTGCCAGCAGTTATAGGGACAGGGGCCCGGAGCAGTACTTC.